The clone carrying this TCR beta chain was picked up a small number of times. Antigen specificity is unknown. Some clones are missing from TCRdb's copy, which holds only in-frame ones; the method was immunoSEQ multiplex PCR. This table has 110,000 or so clones, around nine tenths appearing once. The sample is drawn from a study of T cell responses to AZD1222 COVID-19 vaccine. General study findings and limits: Donors skewed white British and female; clonal diversity was possibly underestimated. Spike was spanned by vaccine-associated CD4 TCRs, with dominance at 160-218 and 743-854.

This CDR3 comprises 11 residues. V lost 5 bases to trimming and J lost 7 bases, with 5 bases between them. CDR1 MNHEY and CDR2 SVGAGI come from the germline V gene. The source is an adult in good health. V and J are TRBV6-5 and TRBJ2-2; D unresolved. This specimen was peripheral blood, taken on day 0 of MenACWY control vaccination. In DNA, the CDR3 is TGTGCCAGCAGTAGGAGCGGGGAGCTGTTTTTT. Protein product: CASSRSGELFF.